The sequence of this T cell receptor beta chain was determined in a study of blood T cell repertoires in COVID-19. Libraries were prepared by immunoSEQ multiplex PCR; TCRdb keeps only in-frame clonotypes and omits some of them. The data contain some 180,000 clones, more than 80% of them singletons. Germline assignment: CDR1 MNHNS and CDR2 SASEGT. The V and J ends lost 3 bases and 0 bases, in that order; junction bases with no gene match: 5. This CDR3 contains 15 residues. The sample comprised peripheral blood. This TCR came from a woman aged 40 to 50 with COVID-19, enrolled during active disease. This chain uses TRBV6-1 with TRBJ2-7, with 7 bases that match TRBD2. The CDR3 sequence: CASSESGISSYEQYV. As DNA, the CDR3 is TGTGCCAGCAGTGAGAGCGGGATTAGCTCCTACGAGCAGTACGTC.